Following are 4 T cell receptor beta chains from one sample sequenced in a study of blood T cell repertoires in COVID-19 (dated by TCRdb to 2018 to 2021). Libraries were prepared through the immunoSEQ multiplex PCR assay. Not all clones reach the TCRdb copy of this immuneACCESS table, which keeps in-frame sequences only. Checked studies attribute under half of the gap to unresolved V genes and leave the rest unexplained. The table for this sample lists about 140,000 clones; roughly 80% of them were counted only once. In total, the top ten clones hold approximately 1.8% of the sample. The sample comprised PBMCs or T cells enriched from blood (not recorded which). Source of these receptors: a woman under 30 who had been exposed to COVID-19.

CDR3: CASIPPGQGWNEQFF. Here the CDR3 DNA reads TGTGCCAGCATCCCACCGGGACAGGGGTGGAATGAGCAGTTCTTC. V gene TRBV6-2 or TRBV6-3 combines with J gene TRBJ2-1; 10 bases match TRBD1. This CDR3 comprises 15 residues. Germline V lookup: CDR1 MNHEY, CDR2 SVGEGT. The V segment lost 7 bases and the J segment 7 bases; nucleotides outside the gene matches: 10.

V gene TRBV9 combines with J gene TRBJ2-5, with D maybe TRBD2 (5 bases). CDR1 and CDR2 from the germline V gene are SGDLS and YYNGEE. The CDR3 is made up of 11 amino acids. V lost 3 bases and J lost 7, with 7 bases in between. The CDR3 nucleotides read TGTGCCAGCAGCGCGGCGGGGACCCAGTACTTC. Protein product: CASSAAGTQYF.

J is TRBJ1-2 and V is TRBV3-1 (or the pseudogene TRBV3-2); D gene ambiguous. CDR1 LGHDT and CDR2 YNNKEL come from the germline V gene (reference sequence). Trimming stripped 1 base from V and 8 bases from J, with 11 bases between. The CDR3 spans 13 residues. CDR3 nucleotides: TGTGCCAGCAGCCAAGGAGGGTATGGAGGCTACACCTTC. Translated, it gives CASSQGGYGGYTF.

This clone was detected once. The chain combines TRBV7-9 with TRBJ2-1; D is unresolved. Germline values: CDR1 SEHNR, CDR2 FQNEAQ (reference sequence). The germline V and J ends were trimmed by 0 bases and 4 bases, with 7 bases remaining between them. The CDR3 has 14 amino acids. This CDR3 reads CASSLASVYNEQFF. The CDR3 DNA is TGTGCCAGCAGCTTAGCAAGCGTGTACAATGAGCAGTTCTTC.